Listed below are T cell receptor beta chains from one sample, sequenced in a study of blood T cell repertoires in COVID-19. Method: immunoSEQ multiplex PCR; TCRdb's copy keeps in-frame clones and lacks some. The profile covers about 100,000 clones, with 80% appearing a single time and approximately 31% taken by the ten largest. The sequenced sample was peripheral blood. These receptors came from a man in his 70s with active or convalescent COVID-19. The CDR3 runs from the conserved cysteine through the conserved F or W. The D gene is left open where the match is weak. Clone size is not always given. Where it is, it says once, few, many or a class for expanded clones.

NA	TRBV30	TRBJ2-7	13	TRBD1	CAWSVDRGEEQYF	TGTGCCTGGAGTGTCGACAGGGGAGAGGAGCAGTACTTC
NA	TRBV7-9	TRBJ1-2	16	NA	CASSDTPQGSYGGYTF	TGTGCCAGCAGCGATACCCCCCAGGGCAGTTATGGGGGCTACACCTTC
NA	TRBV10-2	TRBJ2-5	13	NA	CASSERGRETQYF	TGCGCCAGCAGTGAAAGAGGGCGGGAGACCCAGTACTTC
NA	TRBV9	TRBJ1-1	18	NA	CASSDSSAEGGANTEAFF	TGTGCCAGCAGCGATAGTAGTGCGGAGGGAGGGGCGAACACTGAAGCTTTCTTT
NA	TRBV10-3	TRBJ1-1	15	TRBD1	CAIRGQGARGTEAFF	TGTGCCATCCGAGGACAGGGGGCGCGAGGTACTGAAGCTTTCTTT
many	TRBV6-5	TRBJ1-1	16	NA	CASSSPGTRFDTEAFF	TGTGCCAGCAGTTCTCCCGGGACACGGTTCGACACTGAAGCTTTCTTT
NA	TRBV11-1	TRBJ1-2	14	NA	CASSSPGLPYGYTF	TGTGCCAGCAGTTCTCCAGGTCTCCCCTATGGCTACACCTTC
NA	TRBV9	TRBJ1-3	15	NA	CASSSRRDSGNTIYF	TGTGCCAGCAGTTCCAGGCGCGACTCTGGAAACACCATATATTTT
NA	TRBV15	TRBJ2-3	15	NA	CATSRPPGSTDTQYF	TGTGCCACCAGCAGGCCCCCGGGGAGCACAGATACGCAGTATTTT
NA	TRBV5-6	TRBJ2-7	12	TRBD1	CASSLVGTGLYF	TGTGCCAGCAGCTTGGTGGGGACAGGGTTGTACTTC
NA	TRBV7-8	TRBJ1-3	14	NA	CASSLDSSGNTIYF	TGTGCCAGCAGCTTAGACAGCTCTGGAAACACCATATATTTT
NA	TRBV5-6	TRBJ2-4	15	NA	CASSGGQSAKNIQYF	TGTGCCAGCAGCGGCGGACAGTCCGCCAAAAACATTCAGTACTTC
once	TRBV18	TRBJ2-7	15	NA	CASSPVTDTSYEQYF	TGTGCCAGCTCTCCGGTTACCGATACCTCCTACGAGCAGTACTTC
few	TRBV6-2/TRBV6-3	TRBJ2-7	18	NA	CASSWSGSDITRNYEQYF	TGTGCCAGCAGTTGGAGTGGTTCGGACATCACCAGGAACTACGAGCAGTACTTC
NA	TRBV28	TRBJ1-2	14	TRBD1	CASSLSTGEDGYTF	TGTGCCAGCAGTTTATCTACAGGGGAGGATGGCTACACCTTC
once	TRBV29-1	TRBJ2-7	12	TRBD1	CSVRTGRYEQYF	TGCAGCGTGCGGACAGGGCGGTACGAGCAGTACTTC
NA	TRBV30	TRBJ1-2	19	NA	CAWSVRIRTARSEIGGYTF	TGTGCCTGGAGTGTACGGATAAGGACAGCCCGATCTGAGATAGGGGGCTACACCTTC
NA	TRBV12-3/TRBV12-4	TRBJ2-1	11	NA	CASSLNNEQFF	TGTGCCAGCAGCCTAAACAATGAGCAGTTCTTC
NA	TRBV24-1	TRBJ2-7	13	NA	CATSPGQPYEQYF	TGTGCCACCAGTCCCGGACAACCCTACGAGCAGTACTTC
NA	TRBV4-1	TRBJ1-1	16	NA	CASSQADGWERTEAFF	TGCGCCAGCAGCCAAGCGGACGGGTGGGAGAGAACTGAAGCTTTCTTT
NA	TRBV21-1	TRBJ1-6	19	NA	CASSKALGDRGRVNSPLHF	TGTGCCAGCAGCAAAGCGCTAGGGGACAGGGGGCGGGTCAATTCACCCCTCCACTTT
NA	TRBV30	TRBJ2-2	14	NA	CAWSVASAGGELFF	TGTGCCTGGAGTGTCGCGAGCGCCGGCGGGGAGCTGTTTTTT
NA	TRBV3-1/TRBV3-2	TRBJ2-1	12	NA	CASSLLYNEQFF	TGTGCCAGCAGCCTCCTTTACAATGAGCAGTTCTTC
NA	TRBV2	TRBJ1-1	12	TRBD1	CASRTGLGEAFF	TGTGCCAGCAGGACAGGGTTAGGTGAAGCTTTCTTT
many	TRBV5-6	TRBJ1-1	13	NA	CASTSTGPTGAFF	TGTGCCAGCACTTCGACCGGACCAACGGGGGCTTTCTTT
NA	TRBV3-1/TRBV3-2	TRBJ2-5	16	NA	CASSPPRRVGQETQYF	TGTGCCAGCAGCCCCCCCCGGAGGGTCGGGCAAGAGACCCAGTACTTC
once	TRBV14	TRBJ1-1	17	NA	CASSRERLGGLNTEAFF	TGTGCCAGCAGCCGCGAACGTCTTGGGGGCTTAAACACTGAAGCTTTCTTT
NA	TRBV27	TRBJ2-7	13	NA	CASSLSSVSEQYF	TGTGCCAGCAGTTTATCTTCGGTTTCCGAGCAGTACTTC
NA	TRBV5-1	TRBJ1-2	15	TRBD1	CASSTSGQGIEGYTF	TGCGCCAGCAGCACGTCGGGACAGGGTATCGAAGGCTACACCTTC
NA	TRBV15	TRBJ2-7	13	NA	CATSTGELGEQYF	TGTGCCACCAGCACAGGGGAACTCGGCGAGCAGTACTTC
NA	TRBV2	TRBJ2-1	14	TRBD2	CASSEELAGAEQFF	TGTGCCAGCAGTGAAGAACTAGCGGGAGCCGAGCAGTTCTTC
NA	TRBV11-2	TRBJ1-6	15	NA	CASSLREDLNSPLHF	TGTGCCAGCAGCTTGAGGGAAGACCTTAATTCACCCCTCCACTTT
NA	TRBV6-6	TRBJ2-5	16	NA	CASTPPAGAKQETQYF	TGTGCCAGCACCCCTCCGGCAGGGGCTAAACAAGAGACCCAGTACTTC
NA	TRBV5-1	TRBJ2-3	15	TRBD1	CASSIQGSGTDTQYF	TGCGCCAGCAGCATACAGGGGTCAGGCACAGATACGCAGTATTTT
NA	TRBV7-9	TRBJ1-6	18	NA	CASSQGEGGERWNSPLHF	TGTGCCAGCAGCCAAGGGGAGGGGGGGGAGAGATGGAATTCACCCCTCCACTTT
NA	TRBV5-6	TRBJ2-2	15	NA	CASRRQGGPTGELFF	TGTGCCAGCAGACGACAGGGAGGCCCCACCGGGGAGCTGTTTTTT
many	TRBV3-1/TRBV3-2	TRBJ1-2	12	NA	CASSPGGFGYTF	TGTGCCAGCAGCCCGGGGGGGTTTGGCTACACCTTC
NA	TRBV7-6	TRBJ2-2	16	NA	CASSPEAGGKTGELFF	TGTGCCAGCAGCCCGGAGGCAGGGGGGAAAACCGGGGAGCTGTTTTTT
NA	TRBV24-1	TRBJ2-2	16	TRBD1	CATSDPGQGGAGELFF	TGTGCCACCAGTGATCCGGGACAGGGGGGTGCCGGGGAGCTGTTTTTT
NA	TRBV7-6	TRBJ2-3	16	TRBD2	CASSFRLAGPTDTQYF	TGTGCCAGCAGCTTTCGACTAGCGGGGCCCACAGATACGCAGTATTTT
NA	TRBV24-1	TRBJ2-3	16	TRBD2	CATSAPSGRGTDTQYF	TGTGCCACCAGTGCCCCGAGCGGGAGGGGTACAGATACGCAGTATTTT
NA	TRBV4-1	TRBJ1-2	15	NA	CASSQGSGQNYGYTF	TGCGCCAGCAGCCAAGGTTCAGGGCAAAACTATGGCTACACCTTC
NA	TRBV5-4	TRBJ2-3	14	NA	CASSLFRGPDTQYF	TGTGCCAGCAGCTTGTTTAGAGGTCCGGATACGCAGTATTTT
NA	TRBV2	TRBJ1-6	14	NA	CASSDQGTNSPLHF	TGTGCCAGCAGTGATCAGGGCACAAATTCACCCCTCCACTTT
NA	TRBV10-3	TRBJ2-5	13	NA	CAITPEDQETQYF	TGTGCCATCACCCCGGAGGACCAAGAGACCCAGTACTTC
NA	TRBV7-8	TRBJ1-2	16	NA	CASSRLSEVAGVGYTF	TGTGCCAGCAGCCGGCTTAGCGAGGTGGCAGGGGTTGGCTACACCTTC
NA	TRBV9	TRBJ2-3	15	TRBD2	CASSVVAGDTDTQYF	TGTGCCAGCAGCGTAGTTGCGGGAGACACAGATACGCAGTATTTT
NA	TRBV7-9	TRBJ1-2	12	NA	CASSFNREGYTF	TGTGCCAGCAGCTTCAACAGGGAAGGCTACACCTTC
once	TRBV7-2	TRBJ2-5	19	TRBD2	CASSLRSGLAGVGGETQYF	TGTGCCAGCAGCTTAAGATCGGGACTAGCGGGAGTGGGAGGAGAGACCCAGTACTTC
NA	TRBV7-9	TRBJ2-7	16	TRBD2	CASSPGTSGYSYEQYF	TGTGCCAGCAGCCCTGGGACTAGCGGGTACTCCTACGAGCAGTACTTC
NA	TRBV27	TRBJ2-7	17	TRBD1	CASSLIAGGQESYEQYF	TGTGCCAGCAGCTTAATAGCCGGTGGACAGGAATCCTACGAGCAGTACTTC